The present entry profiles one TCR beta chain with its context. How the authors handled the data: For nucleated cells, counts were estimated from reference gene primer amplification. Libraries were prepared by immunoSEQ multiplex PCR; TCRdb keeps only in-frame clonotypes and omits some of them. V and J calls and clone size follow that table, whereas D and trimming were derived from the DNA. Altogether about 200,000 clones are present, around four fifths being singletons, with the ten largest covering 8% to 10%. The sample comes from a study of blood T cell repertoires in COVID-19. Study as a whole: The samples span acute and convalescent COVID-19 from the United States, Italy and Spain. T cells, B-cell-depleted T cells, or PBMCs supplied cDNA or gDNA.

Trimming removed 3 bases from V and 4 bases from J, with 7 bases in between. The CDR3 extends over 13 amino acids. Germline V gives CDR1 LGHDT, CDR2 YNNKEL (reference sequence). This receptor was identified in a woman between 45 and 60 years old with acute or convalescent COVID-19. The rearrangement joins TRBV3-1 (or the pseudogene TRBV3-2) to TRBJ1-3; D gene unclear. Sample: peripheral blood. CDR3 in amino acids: CASSQRQGNTIYF. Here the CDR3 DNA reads TGTGCCAGCAGCCAGCGGCAGGGAAACACCATATATTTT.